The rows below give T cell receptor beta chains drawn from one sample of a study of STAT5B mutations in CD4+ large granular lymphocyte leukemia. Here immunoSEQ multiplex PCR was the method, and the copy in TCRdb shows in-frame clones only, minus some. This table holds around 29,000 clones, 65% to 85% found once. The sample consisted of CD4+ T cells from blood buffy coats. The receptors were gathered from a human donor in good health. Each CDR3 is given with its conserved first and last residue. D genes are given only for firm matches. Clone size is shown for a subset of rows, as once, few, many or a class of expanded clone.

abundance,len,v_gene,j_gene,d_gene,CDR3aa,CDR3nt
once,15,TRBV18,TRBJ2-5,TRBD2,CASSPLAGGQETQYF,TGTGCCAGCTCACCACTAGCGGGGGGACAAGAGACCCAGTACTTC
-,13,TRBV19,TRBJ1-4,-,CASSMDRDEKLFF,TGTGCCAGTAGTATGGACAGAGACGAAAAACTGTTTTTT
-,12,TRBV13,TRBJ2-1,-,CASSPSANEQFF,TGTGCCAGCAGCCCCTCGGCCAATGAGCAGTTCTTC
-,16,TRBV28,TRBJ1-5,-,CASSLPGRAGNQPQHF,TGTGCCAGCAGTTTACCCGGCAGGGCGGGCAATCAGCCCCAGCATTTT
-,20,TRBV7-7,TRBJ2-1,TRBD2,CASSLGTSGRWVLSYNEQFF,TGTGCCAGCAGCCTAGGGACTAGCGGGAGGTGGGTATTATCCTACAATGAGCAGTTCTTC
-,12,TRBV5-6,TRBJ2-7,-,CASSLALLEQYF,TGTGCCAGCAGCTTGGCCCTCCTCGAGCAGTACTTC
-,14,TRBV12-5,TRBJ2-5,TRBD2,CARDTGTSEETQYF,TGTGCTAGGGACACCGGGACTAGTGAGGAGACCCAGTACTTC
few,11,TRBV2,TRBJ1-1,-,CASSSPTEAFF,TGTGCCAGCAGTTCGCCCACTGAAGCTTTCTTT
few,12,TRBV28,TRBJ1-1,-,CATRGFRTEAFF,TGTGCCACCCGTGGATTCCGCACTGAAGCTTTCTTT
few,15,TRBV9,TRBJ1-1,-,CASSVGGLANTEAFF,TGTGCCAGCAGCGTAGGGGGACTCGCGAACACTGAAGCTTTCTTT
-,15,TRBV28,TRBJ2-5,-,CASSLSQGPQETQYF,TGTGCCAGCAGCCTCTCACAGGGACCGCAAGAGACCCAGTACTTC
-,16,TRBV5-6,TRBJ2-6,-,CASSLGGSSGANVLTF,TGTGCCAGCAGCTTGGGGGGCTCATCTGGGGCCAACGTCCTGACTTTC
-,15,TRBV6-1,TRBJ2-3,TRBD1,CASSVRQGRTDTQYF,TGTGCCAGCAGTGTCCGACAGGGGCGAACAGATACGCAGTATTTT
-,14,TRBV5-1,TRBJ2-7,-,CASSLDQGTYEQYF,TGCGCCAGCAGCTTGGATCAGGGTACCTACGAGCAGTACTTC
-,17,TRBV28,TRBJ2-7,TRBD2,CASRNGLAGDVTYEQYF,TGTGCCAGCAGAAATGGACTAGCGGGGGATGTCACCTACGAGCAGTACTTC
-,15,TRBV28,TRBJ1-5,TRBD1,CASNEGGWGEQPQHF,TGTGCCAGCAACGAAGGGGGCTGGGGCGAGCAGCCCCAGCATTTT
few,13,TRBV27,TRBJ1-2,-,CASSPGPIPGYTF,TGTGCCAGCAGTCCGGGGCCCATTCCAGGCTACACCTTC
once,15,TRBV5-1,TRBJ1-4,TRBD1,CASSWGDRDNEKLFF,TGCGCCAGCAGCTGGGGGGACAGGGATAATGAAAAACTGTTTTTT
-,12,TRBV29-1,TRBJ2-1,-,CSVVSGGDEQFF,TGCAGCGTTGTTAGTGGAGGGGATGAGCAGTTCTTC
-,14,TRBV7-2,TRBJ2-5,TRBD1,CASSSRTGGGTQYF,TGTGCCAGCAGCTCGAGGACAGGGGGAGGGACCCAGTACTTC
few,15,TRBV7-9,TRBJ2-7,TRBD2,CASSTGTTDSYEQYF,TGTGCCAGCAGCACCGGGACTACCGACTCCTACGAGCAGTACTTC
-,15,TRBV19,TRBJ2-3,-,CASSIGAGGPDTQYF,TGTGCCAGTAGTATAGGTGCAGGGGGGCCAGATACGCAGTATTTT
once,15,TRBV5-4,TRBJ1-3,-,CASSLAGLSGNTIYF,TGTGCCAGCAGCTTGGCCGGCCTCTCAGGAAACACCATATATTTT
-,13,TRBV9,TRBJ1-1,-,CASSVVLRGEAFF,TGTGCCAGCAGCGTAGTCCTAAGGGGGGAAGCTTTCTTT
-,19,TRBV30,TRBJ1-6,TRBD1,CAWSPGTGGMKSYNSPLHF,TGTGCCTGGAGTCCCGGGACAGGGGGCATGAAGTCCTATAATTCACCCCTCCACTTT
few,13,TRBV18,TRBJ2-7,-,CASSPRNSYEQYF,TGTGCCAGCTCACCACGAAACTCCTACGAGCAGTACTTC
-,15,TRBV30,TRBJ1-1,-,CAWSVRGSMNTEAFF,TGTGCCTGGAGTGTACGGGGGAGCATGAACACTGAAGCTTTCTTT
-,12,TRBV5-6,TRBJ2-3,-,CASSLDGNTQYF,TGTGCCAGCAGCTTGGATGGGAATACGCAGTATTTT
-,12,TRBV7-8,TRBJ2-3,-,CASSQGTDTQYF,TGTGCCAGCAGCCAAGGGACAGATACGCAGTATTTT
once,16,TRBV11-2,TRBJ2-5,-,CASSPTRPGSRETQYF,TGTGCCAGCAGCCCAACCAGGCCCGGCTCGCGAGAGACCCAGTACTTC
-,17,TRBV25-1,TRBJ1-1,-,CASSDFRKDTENTEAFF,TGTGCCAGCAGTGATTTTCGGAAGGACACAGAAAACACTGAAGCTTTCTTT
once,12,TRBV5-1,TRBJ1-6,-,CASSLGSSPLHF,TGCGCCAGCAGCTTGGGGAGCTCACCCCTCCACTTT
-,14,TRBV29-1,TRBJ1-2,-,CSVELDLGIYGYTF,TGCAGCGTTGAGTTAGACTTGGGGATCTATGGCTACACCTTC
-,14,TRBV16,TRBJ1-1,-,CASSQSARRGEAFF,TGTGCCAGCAGCCAATCGGCCCGCAGGGGTGAAGCTTTCTTT
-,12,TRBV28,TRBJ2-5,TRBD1,CASSLVDRGKYF,TGTGCCAGCAGTTTGGTGGACAGGGGCAAGTACTTC